Here is one T cell receptor beta chain with its context. The target antigen is unknown. The CDR3 covers 15 residues. Germline V gene data show CDR1 as MNHEY and CDR2 as SMNVEV (reference sequence). After removal of 6 bases from V and 3 bases from J, the junction contained 9 bases not matched to a gene. The sample belongs to a study of cytomegalovirus exposure and HLA in healthy donors. The wider study: For the roughly 400 genotyped donors, roughly 80% fell within the Caucasian-associated ancestry cluster. Notes on the study in general: There were 150 to 200 TCR beta chains listed as cytomegalovirus-associated. It was taken for granted in presence/absence analyses that sequencing depth across donors was roughly uniform. DRB1 had the most TCR associations and HLA-C the fewest, a later analysis found, with rates varying by HLA locus.

Researchers ran the PCR with 60 Vbeta and 13 Jbeta primers. The method was immunoSEQ multiplex PCR; TCRdb's version includes in-frame clones alone and lacks a portion of them. The sample shows roughly 100,000 clones, about 13% of them seen only once. The origin of this receptor is a man between 35 and 55 years old in good health and CMV-seropositive. The genes are TRBV27 and TRBJ2-7, with 9 bases lining up with TRBD2. Sample: PBMCs. CDR3 sequence reads: CASRPLAGVSYEQYF. The CDR3 DNA sequence: TGTGCCAGCAGACCATTAGCGGGAGTCAGCTACGAGCAGTACTTC.